This TCR beta chain was identified in a study of cytomegalovirus exposure and HLA in healthy donors. Primers: 60 Vbeta forward and 13 Jbeta reverse. The table came from immunoSEQ multiplex PCR; TCRdb's copy has only in-frame clones and leaves some out. The sample lists about 110,000 clones; approximately 80% were seen once. Germline CDR1 and CDR2: SGHRS and YFSETQ. The CDR3 runs to 16 residues. V dropped 1 base and J dropped 5 bases, with 18 bases sitting between them. The origin of this receptor is a male donor in good health and CMV-seronegative. The sequencing sample was made of PBMCs. The chain is built from TRBV5-1 and TRBJ1-1, with a weak D call TRBD1 (6 bases). The CDR3 DNA sequence: TGCGCCAGCAGCTTGAGTTCCGGGGGGCGAAGGACTGAAGCTTTCTTT. This sequence encodes CASSLSSGGRRTEAFF.